This T cell receptor (beta chain) was sequenced in a study of identical twins. The CDR3 is made up of 13 amino acids. Trimming removed 4 bases from V and 4 bases from J, with 9 bases in between. Germline assignment: CDR1 KGHDR and CDR2 SFDVKD. Each CDR3 protein gets one entry after TCRdb re-called the 5' RACE reads with MiXCR. Of more than 250,000 distinct CDR3 sequences listed, more than 6.5% are singletons. This clonotype was recorded many times. The data also belong to a second study, concerning yellow fever vaccine responses in identical twins.

The V call is TRBV24-1, the J call TRBJ1-1; D gene uncertain. The receptor was isolated from a woman aged 18-29 years in good health. Sequenced sample: memory (CD45RO+) T cells sorted from blood. This CDR3 is CATSDTSGTEAFF. In nucleotides, the CDR3 is TGTGCCACCAGTGACACCTCGGGCACTGAAGCTTTCTTT.